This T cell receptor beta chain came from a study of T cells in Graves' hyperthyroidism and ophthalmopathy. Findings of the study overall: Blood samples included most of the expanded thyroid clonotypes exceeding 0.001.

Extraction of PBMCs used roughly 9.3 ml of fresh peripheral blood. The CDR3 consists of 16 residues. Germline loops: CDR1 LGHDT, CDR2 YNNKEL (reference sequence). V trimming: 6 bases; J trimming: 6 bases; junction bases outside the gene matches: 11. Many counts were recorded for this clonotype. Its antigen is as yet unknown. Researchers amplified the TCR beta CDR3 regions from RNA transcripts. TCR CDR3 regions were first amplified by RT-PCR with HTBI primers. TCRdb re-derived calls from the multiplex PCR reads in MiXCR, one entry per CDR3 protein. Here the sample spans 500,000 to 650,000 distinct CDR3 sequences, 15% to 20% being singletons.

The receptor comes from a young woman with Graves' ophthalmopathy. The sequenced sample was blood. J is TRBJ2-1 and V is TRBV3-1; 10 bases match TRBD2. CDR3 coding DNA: TGTGCCAGCAGTCTTTGGGGTGTAGCGGGGGGCAATGAGCAGTTCTTC. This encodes CASSLWGVAGGNEQFF.